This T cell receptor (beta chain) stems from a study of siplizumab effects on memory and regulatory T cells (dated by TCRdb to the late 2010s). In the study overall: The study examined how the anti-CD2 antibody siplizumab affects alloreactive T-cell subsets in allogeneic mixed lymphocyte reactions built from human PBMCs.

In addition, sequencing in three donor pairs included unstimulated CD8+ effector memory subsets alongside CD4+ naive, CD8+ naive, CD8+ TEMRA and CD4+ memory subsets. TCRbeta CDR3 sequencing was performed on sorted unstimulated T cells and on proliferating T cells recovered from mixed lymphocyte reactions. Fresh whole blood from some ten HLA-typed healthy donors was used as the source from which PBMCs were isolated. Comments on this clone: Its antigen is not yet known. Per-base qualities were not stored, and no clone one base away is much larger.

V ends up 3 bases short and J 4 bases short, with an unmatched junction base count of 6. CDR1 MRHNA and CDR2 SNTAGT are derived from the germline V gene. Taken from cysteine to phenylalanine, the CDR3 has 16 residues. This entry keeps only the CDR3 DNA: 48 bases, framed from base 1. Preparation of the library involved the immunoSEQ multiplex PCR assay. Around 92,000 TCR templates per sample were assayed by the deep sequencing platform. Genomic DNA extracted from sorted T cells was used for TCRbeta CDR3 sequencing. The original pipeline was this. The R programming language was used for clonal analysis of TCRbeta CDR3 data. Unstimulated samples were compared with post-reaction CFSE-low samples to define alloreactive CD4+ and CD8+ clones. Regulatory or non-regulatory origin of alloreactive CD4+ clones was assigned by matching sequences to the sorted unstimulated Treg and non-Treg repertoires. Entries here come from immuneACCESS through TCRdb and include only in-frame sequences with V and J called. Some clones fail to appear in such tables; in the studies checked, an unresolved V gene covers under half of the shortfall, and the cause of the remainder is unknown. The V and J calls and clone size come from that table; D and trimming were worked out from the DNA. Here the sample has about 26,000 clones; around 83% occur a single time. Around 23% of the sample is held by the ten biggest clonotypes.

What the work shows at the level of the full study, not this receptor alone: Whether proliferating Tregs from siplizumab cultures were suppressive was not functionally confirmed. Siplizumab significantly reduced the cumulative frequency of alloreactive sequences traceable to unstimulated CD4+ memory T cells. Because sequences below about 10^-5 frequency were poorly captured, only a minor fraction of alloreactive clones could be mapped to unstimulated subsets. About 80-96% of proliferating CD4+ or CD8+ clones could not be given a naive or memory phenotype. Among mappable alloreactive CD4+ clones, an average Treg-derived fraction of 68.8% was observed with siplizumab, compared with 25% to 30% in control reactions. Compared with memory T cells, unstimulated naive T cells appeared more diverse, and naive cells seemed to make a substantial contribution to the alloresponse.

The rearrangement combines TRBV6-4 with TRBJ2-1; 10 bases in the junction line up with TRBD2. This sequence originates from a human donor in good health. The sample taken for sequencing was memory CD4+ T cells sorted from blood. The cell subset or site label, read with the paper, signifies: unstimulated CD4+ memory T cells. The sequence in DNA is TGTGCCAGCAGTGAAGAGTTAGCGGGAGGTTACAATGAGCAGTTCTTC. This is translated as CASSEELAGGYNEQFF.